This TCR beta chain originates from a study of monozygotic twins with inflammatory bowel disease. Study-level findings and limits: IBD-affected twins scored below their healthy co-twins in TCRbeta diversity (inverse Simpson).

TCRdb reprocessed the 5' RACE reads, with one entry per CDR3 protein and no DNA. The table counts about 380,000 distinct CDR3 sequences; 2% to 3% lies in the top ten. Of note for this clonotype: The antigen is unknown.

Germline V CDR1 and CDR2: DFQATT, SNEGSKA (reference sequence). This CDR3 has 13 residues. The source of this sequence is a human donor with ulcerative colitis or Crohn's disease, or a healthy co-twin of an affected twin (not recorded which). The V call is TRBV20-1, the J call TRBJ2-1. Sequencing used blood. The CDR3 reads CSARDSPVNEQFF.